The 14 T cell receptor beta chains given below trace back to one sample, sequenced in a study of technical replicates of blood from a few donors. Only in-frame clones appear in the TCRdb table, and some are missing; sequencing was by immunoSEQ multiplex PCR. Among about 88,000 clones, 80% to 95% were seen once, and the ten largest hold roughly 0.25%. The sequencing input was T cells isolated from PBMCs. These receptors all come from a human donor in good health.

V and J are TRBV10-1 and TRBJ1-1; 8 bases map to TRBD1. Germline V lookup: CDR1 WNHNN, CDR2 SYGVQD (reference sequence). The trim removed 0 bases at V and 5 bases at J, leaving 5 bases unmatched. CDR3 length equals 15 residues. In DNA, the CDR3 is TGCGCCAGCAGTGAGTCAATCAGGGGGCAAACTGAAGCTTTCTTT. This sequence encodes CASSESIRGQTEAFF.

V usage is TRBV29-1 and J usage is TRBJ2-3; TRBD1 aligns across 7 bases. The CDR3 loop spans 15 amino acids. The trim removed 3 bases at V and 6 bases at J, leaving 12 bases unmatched. The germline CDR1 and CDR2 sequences are SQVTM and ANQGSEA. The CDR3 coding sequence is TGCAGCGTTGACCAGACAGGTCAGGGGGTGGATACGCAGTATTTT. It translates to CSVDQTGQGVDTQYF.

The rearrangement links TRBV6-6 to TRBJ1-5; D is uncertain. V lost 0 bases and J 0 bases, leaving 6 bases between the germline ends. CDR3 length equals 15 residues. The germline V gene encodes CDR1 MNHNY and CDR2 SVGAGI (reference sequence). The CDR3 reads CASSYSYGSNQPQHF. The CDR3 region has the DNA TGTGCCAGCAGTTACTCTTACGGTAGCAATCAGCCCCAGCATTTT.

The gene calls are TRBV5-1 and TRBJ1-4, with unresolved D. Between the trimmed V and J ends, which lost 1 base and 0 bases, there was a span of 7 bases. Germline CDR1 reads SGHRS; CDR2 reads YFSETQ. This CDR3 is 15 amino acids long. CDR3 bases: TGCGCCAGCAGCTTGTTATCTTCAACTAATGAAAAACTGTTTTTT. This codes for CASSLLSSTNEKLFF.

This clone appeared a single time. This chain uses TRBV6-5 with TRBJ2-7; TRBD1 matches 8 bases. Germline values: CDR1 MNHEY, CDR2 SVGAGI. The V and J ends lost 6 bases and 2 bases, in that order; junction bases with no gene match: 9. The CDR3 spans 15 residues. The CDR3 bases are TGTGCCAGCAGGGAGGACAGGGTGATCGCCTACGAGCAGTACTTC. Translation: CASREDRVIAYEQYF.

This rearrangement joins TRBV4-1 to TRBJ2-7, with 11 bases aligning to TRBD1. The CDR3 runs 15 residues. V lost 2 bases and J lost 3; bases outside the gene matches: 3. The germline V gene has CDR1 MGHRA and CDR2 YSYEKL. The CDR3 reads CASSQTGTGGYEQYF. The CDR3 DNA is TGCGCCAGCAGCCAAACCGGGACAGGGGGCTACGAGCAGTACTTC.

The chain is built from TRBV2 and TRBJ1-2; 9 positions agree with TRBD1. The length of the CDR3 is 12 residues. J gave up 7 bases and V 7 bases, and 4 bases lay outside the gene matches. Germline V CDR1 and CDR2: SNHLY, FYNNEI. CDR3 coding DNA: TGTGCCAGCACCATACAGGGGGCTGGCTACACCTTC. It specifies CASTIQGAGYTF. Combining the CDR3 with reference TRBV2 and TRBJ1-2 gives the whole variable domain EPEVTQTPSHQVTQMGQEVILRCVPISNHLYFYWYRQILGQKVEFLVSFYNNEISEKSEIFDDQFSVERPDGSNFTLKIRSTKLEDSAMYFCASTIQGAGYTFGSGTRLTVV.

The rearrangement links TRBV2 to TRBJ1-3; 11 bases are shared with TRBD1. Trimming cost V 7 bases and J 3 bases; bases outside gene matches: 14. Germline V lookup: CDR1 SNHLY, CDR2 FYNNEI. The CDR3 length is 18 residues. The CDR3 nucleotides read TGTGCCAGCACGAGGGTCCGAGGACAGGGGGCGTTTGGAAACACCATATATTTT. It encodes CASTRVRGQGAFGNTIYF.

The chain is built from TRBV6-6 and TRBJ1-1; D possibly corresponds to TRBD1 (5 bases). Germline V lookup: CDR1 MNHNY, CDR2 SVGAGI (reference sequence). There are 16 residues in the CDR3. V shed 0 bases and J shed 2 bases, with 13 bases lying between them. The CDR3 region has the DNA TGTGCCAGCAGTTACTCGATGATGGGGCCAAACACTGAAGCTTTCTTT. Protein sequence: CASSYSMMGPNTEAFF.

This clone was seen a single time. The chain carries TRBV11-2 and TRBJ2-1, with 9 bases aligning to TRBD2. V lost 3 bases, J lost 6 bases, and 6 bases stayed unmatched. Germline V lookup: CDR1 SGHAT, CDR2 FQNNGV. The CDR3 covers 15 residues. CDR3 protein: CASSFPRAGGNEQFF. The CDR3, as DNA: TGTGCCAGCAGCTTTCCGAGAGCGGGGGGCAATGAGCAGTTCTTC.

The chain couples TRBV18 to TRBJ1-4; D gene ambiguous. The germline V gene encodes CDR1 KGHSH and CDR2 LQKENI. The CDR3 is made up of 17 amino acids. The V gene lost 3 bases and the J gene lost 3 bases, with 17 bases spanning the gap. CDR3: CASSPFFLGSANEKLFF. CDR3 nucleotides: TGTGCCAGCTCACCGTTTTTTTTGGGCTCGGCTAATGAAAAACTGTTTTTT. Combining the CDR3 with reference TRBV18 and TRBJ1-4 gives the whole variable domain NAGVMQNPRHLVRRRGQEARLRCSPMKGHSHVYWYRQLPEEGLKFMVYLQKENIIDESGMPKERFSAEFPKEGPSILRIQQVVRGDSAAYFCASSPFFLGSANEKLFFGSGTQLSVL.

The V call is TRBV6-6, the J call TRBJ1-2, with 10 bases that match TRBD1. V shed 6 bases and J 7 bases; nucleotides not matched to a gene: 8. This CDR3 is built from 14 residues. The germline gives CDR1 MNHNY, CDR2 SVGAGI (reference sequence). The CDR3 DNA follows: TGTGCCAGCAGAGCGGGACAGGGGACGGGTGGCTACACCTTC. Protein product: CASRAGQGTGGYTF.

This chain uses TRBV28 with TRBJ2-7; 7 bases agree with TRBD1. Germline V gene sequence: CDR1 MDHEN, CDR2 SYDVKM. V trimming: 8 bases; J trimming: 2 bases; junction bases outside the gene matches: 9. The CDR3 covers 14 residues. The CDR3 is CASVPRGTAYEQYF. CDR3 sequence (DNA): TGTGCCAGCGTCCCGAGAGGGACAGCCTACGAGCAGTACTTC.

This chain connects TRBV4-1 to TRBJ1-2; TRBD1 matches at 9 bases. The CDR3 covers 14 residues. Looked up from germline, CDR1 is MGHRA and CDR2 is YSYEKL. With 4 bases clipped from V and 2 bases from J, the junction kept 2 bases outside the gene matches. The CDR3: CASSLGTGNYGYTF. CDR3 nucleotides: TGCGCCAGCAGCCTAGGGACAGGGAACTATGGCTACACCTTC.